The 19 T cell receptor beta chains reported below all come from one sample, sequenced in a study of blood T cell repertoires in COVID-19. TCRdb's table, derived via immunoSEQ multiplex PCR, lists solely in-frame clones and lacks some. The sample has approximately 280,000 clones; around 89% are singletons. Input material: PBMCs or T cells enriched from blood (not recorded which). Receptors were obtained from a woman aged 18 to 35 with acute COVID-19.

To note about this clone: At the DNA level, this CDR3 is encoded by other sequences in the same sample as well. This sequence joins TRBV2 and TRBJ2-1, with 16 bases that match TRBD2. Trimming removed 6 bases from V and 6 bases from J; junction bases left unmatched: 2. The CDR3 length is 15 residues. Germline lookup yields CDR1 SNHLY and CDR2 FYNNEI. The CDR3 is CASSGTSGRANEQFF. The CDR3 coding sequence is TGTGCCAGCAGCGGGACTAGCGGGAGGGCCAATGAGCAGTTCTTC.

A note on this clone: Mismatch with germline at one junction end may stem from a read error. The rearrangement links TRBV9 to TRBJ2-2; the match to TRBD2 covers 9 bases. CDR1 is SGDLS, CDR2 YYNGEE, per germline. The CDR3 length is 15 residues. The chain's CDR3 is CASGIAGANIGELFF. Here the CDR3 DNA reads TGTGCCAGCGGGATAGCGGGAGCGAACATCGGGGAGCTGTTTTTT.

This clone was seen a few times. The chain is built from TRBV6-5 and TRBJ2-7; D may be TRBD2 (6 bases). The germline gives CDR1 MNHEY, CDR2 SVGAGI. The CDR3 consists of 14 residues. Deletions cut 6 bases from V and 2 bases from J, with 14 bases between. CDR3 amino acids: CASRRGTLAYEQYF. The DNA for the CDR3 is TGTGCCAGCAGACGTGGGACTCTGGCCTACGAGCAGTACTTC.

The rearrangement uses TRBV28 and TRBJ1-5; D remains unclear. The germline V gene encodes CDR1 MDHEN and CDR2 SYDVKM. The CDR3 loop spans 15 amino acids. V was trimmed by 3 bases and J by 5 bases, leaving 14 bases between them. The chain's CDR3 is CASSFSGGSHQPQHF. CDR3 bases: TGTGCCAGCAGTTTTTCCGGAGGGTCTCATCAGCCCCAGCATTTT.

This clone appeared once. The V gene is TRBV9, the J gene TRBJ1-2; a weak D match, TRBD1 (5 bases). Germline V gene lookup returns CDR1 SGDLS and CDR2 YYNGEE. The CDR3 spans 14 residues. V shed 0 bases and J shed 8 bases, with 14 bases lying between them. Here the CDR3 reads CASSVGPSGGGYTF. Written as DNA, the CDR3 is TGTGCCAGCAGCGTAGGGCCCTCGGGGGGAGGCTACACCTTC.

The chain joins TRBV7-2 to TRBJ2-1; 11 nucleotides agree with TRBD2. The ends lost 4 bases at V and 3 bases at J; junction bases unmatched: 8. The CDR3 runs to 17 residues. CDR1 SGHTA and CDR2 FQGNSA come from the germline V gene. CDR3 DNA sequence: TGTGCCAGCAGCTCTCCGACCGGGACTAGCGGCTACAATGAGCAGTTCTTC. Protein sequence: CASSSPTGTSGYNEQFF.

This sequence joins TRBV5-4 and TRBJ1-2; D gene ambiguous. Trimming took off 1 base at V and 4 bases at J, with 11 bases between the two ends. Germline V lookup: CDR1 SGHNT, CDR2 YYREEE (reference sequence). This CDR3 has 14 residues. Here the CDR3 reads CASSLREGGYGYTF. In DNA form, the CDR3 reads TGTGCCAGCAGCTTGAGGGAGGGTGGCTATGGCTACACCTTC.

This sequence joins TRBV7-9 and TRBJ2-2; D not resolved. Deletions cut 3 bases from V and 0 bases from J, with 5 bases between. The CDR3 totals 14 residues. Germline CDR1 reads SEHNR; CDR2 reads FQNEAQ (reference sequence). The CDR3: CASSFLANTGELFF. DNA of the CDR3: TGTGCCAGCAGCTTCCTAGCGAACACCGGGGAGCTGTTTTTT.

The V and J genes are TRBV21-1 and TRBJ1-6. TRBV21-1 is a listed pseudogene. CDR3 length: 18 amino acids. The CDR3 coding sequence is TGTGCCAGCAGCAAATGTCCACCGAGGAGCTCCTATAATTCACCCCTCCACTTT. It yields the protein CASSKCPPRSSYNSPLHF.

This clone was detected once. The J gene is TRBJ2-7, the V gene TRBV19; D remains ambiguous. CDR1 is LNHDA, CDR2 SQIVND, per germline (reference sequence). This CDR3 has 13 residues. V lost 1 base, J lost 2 bases, and 6 bases lay in between. CDR3 sequence: CASSIAGAYEQYF. The CDR3 region has the DNA TGTGCCAGTAGTATAGCCGGAGCCTACGAGCAGTACTTC.

The chain links TRBV5-1 to TRBJ2-2; 7 bases align to TRBD2. The CDR3 length is 15 residues. Germline V gene lookup returns CDR1 SGHRS and CDR2 YFSETQ. The V gene end was trimmed by 4 bases and the J gene end by 4 bases; junction bases not matched to a gene: 7. Written as DNA, the CDR3 is TGCGCCAGCAGCCAGGTGGCGGGAGTCACCGGGGAGCTGTTTTTT. Its protein product is CASSQVAGVTGELFF. Filled out from reference TRBV5-1 and TRBJ2-2, the complete variable domain reads KAGVTQTPRYLIKTRGQQVTLSCSPISGHRSVSWYQQTPGQGLQFLFEYFSETQRNKGNFPGRFSGRQFSNSRSEMNVSTLELGDSALYLCASSQVAGVTGELFFGEGSRLTVL.

The chain carries TRBV11-2 and TRBJ2-7, with 8 bases lining up with TRBD1. Germline V gene data show CDR1 as SGHAT and CDR2 as FQNNGV. The CDR3 is made up of 15 amino acids. The V and J ends lost 3 bases and 3 bases, in that order; junction bases with no gene match: 7. The DNA for the CDR3 is TGTGCCAGCAGCTTCGACAGGGGTGGCCTCTACGAGCAGTACTTC. As protein: CASSFDRGGLYEQYF. Complete variable domain (other parts from reference TRBV11-2 and TRBJ2-7): EAGVAQSPRYKIIEKRQSVAFWCNPISGHATLYWYQQILGQGPKLLIQFQNNGVVDDSQLPKDRFSAERLKGVDSTLKIQPAKLEDSAVYLCASSFDRGGLYEQYFGPGTRLTVT.

V usage is TRBV6-5 and J usage is TRBJ1-2; 7 bases match TRBD1. V shed 0 bases, J shed 6 bases, and the junction held 4 bases outside the gene matches. The germline V gene encodes CDR1 MNHEY and CDR2 SVGAGI. The CDR3 is 14 amino acids. CDR3 protein: CASSYSTGVDGYTF. In nucleotides, the CDR3 is TGTGCCAGCAGTTACTCTACAGGGGTTGATGGCTACACCTTC.

The chain uses TRBV15 and TRBJ2-1, with 7 bases aligning to TRBD2. Germline V lookup: CDR1 LNHNV, CDR2 YYDKDF (reference sequence). This CDR3 is 15 amino acids long. V lost 2 bases and J lost 0; bases outside the gene matches: 1. CDR3: CATSRSGASYNEQFF. The DNA of the CDR3 is TGTGCCACCAGCAGAAGCGGGGCCTCCTACAATGAGCAGTTCTTC.

V usage is TRBV18 and J usage is TRBJ2-3; D gene unclear. CDR3 size: 15 residues. V lost 2 bases to trimming and J lost 1 base, with 10 bases between them. Germline V gene sequence: CDR1 KGHSH, CDR2 LQKENI. CDR3 sequence: CASSPYGQGTDTQYF. The CDR3 bases are TGTGCCAGCTCACCATACGGCCAGGGCACAGATACGCAGTATTTT.

This chain links TRBV2 with TRBJ2-7, with 7 bases fitting TRBD1. The CDR3 runs to 13 residues. CDR1 is SNHLY and CDR2 is FYNNEI in the germline V gene. Trimming at V came to 6 bases and at J to 6 bases, leaving 8 bases not matched to a gene. The CDR3 DNA sequence: TGTGCCAGCAGCGGACAGGCAATCAGCGAGCAGTACTTC. Translated: CASSGQAISEQYF.

The chain couples TRBV18 to TRBJ2-1; 7 bases match TRBD2. J was trimmed by 2 bases and V by 6 bases; bases with no gene match: 4. Germline V lookup: CDR1 KGHSH, CDR2 LQKENI. The CDR3 is 14 amino acids. CDR3: CASSREGPYNEQFF. The CDR3 bases are TGTGCCAGCTCCAGGGAGGGACCCTACAATGAGCAGTTCTTC.

This clone appeared once. The gene calls are TRBV18 and TRBJ2-2, with TRBD2 as a possible D gene (6 bases). V was clipped by 2 bases and J by 4 bases, with 17 bases between them. The CDR3 runs 17 residues. Germline V CDR1 and CDR2: KGHSH, LQKENI. CDR3 nucleotides: TGTGCCAGCTCACCAACTCTTCTCGCGGGGTCCACCGGGGAGCTGTTTTTT. Protein product: CASSPTLLAGSTGELFF.

This rearrangement joins TRBV30 to TRBJ1-6, with 8 bases matching TRBD1. The CDR3 is 15 amino acids. V was clipped by 4 bases and J by 3 bases; unmatched bases: 5. Germline V gene sequence: CDR1 GTSNPN, CDR2 SVGIG (reference sequence). The CDR3: CAWNRQGLYNSPLHF. DNA of the CDR3: TGTGCCTGGAATAGACAGGGGCTCTATAATTCACCCCTCCACTTT.